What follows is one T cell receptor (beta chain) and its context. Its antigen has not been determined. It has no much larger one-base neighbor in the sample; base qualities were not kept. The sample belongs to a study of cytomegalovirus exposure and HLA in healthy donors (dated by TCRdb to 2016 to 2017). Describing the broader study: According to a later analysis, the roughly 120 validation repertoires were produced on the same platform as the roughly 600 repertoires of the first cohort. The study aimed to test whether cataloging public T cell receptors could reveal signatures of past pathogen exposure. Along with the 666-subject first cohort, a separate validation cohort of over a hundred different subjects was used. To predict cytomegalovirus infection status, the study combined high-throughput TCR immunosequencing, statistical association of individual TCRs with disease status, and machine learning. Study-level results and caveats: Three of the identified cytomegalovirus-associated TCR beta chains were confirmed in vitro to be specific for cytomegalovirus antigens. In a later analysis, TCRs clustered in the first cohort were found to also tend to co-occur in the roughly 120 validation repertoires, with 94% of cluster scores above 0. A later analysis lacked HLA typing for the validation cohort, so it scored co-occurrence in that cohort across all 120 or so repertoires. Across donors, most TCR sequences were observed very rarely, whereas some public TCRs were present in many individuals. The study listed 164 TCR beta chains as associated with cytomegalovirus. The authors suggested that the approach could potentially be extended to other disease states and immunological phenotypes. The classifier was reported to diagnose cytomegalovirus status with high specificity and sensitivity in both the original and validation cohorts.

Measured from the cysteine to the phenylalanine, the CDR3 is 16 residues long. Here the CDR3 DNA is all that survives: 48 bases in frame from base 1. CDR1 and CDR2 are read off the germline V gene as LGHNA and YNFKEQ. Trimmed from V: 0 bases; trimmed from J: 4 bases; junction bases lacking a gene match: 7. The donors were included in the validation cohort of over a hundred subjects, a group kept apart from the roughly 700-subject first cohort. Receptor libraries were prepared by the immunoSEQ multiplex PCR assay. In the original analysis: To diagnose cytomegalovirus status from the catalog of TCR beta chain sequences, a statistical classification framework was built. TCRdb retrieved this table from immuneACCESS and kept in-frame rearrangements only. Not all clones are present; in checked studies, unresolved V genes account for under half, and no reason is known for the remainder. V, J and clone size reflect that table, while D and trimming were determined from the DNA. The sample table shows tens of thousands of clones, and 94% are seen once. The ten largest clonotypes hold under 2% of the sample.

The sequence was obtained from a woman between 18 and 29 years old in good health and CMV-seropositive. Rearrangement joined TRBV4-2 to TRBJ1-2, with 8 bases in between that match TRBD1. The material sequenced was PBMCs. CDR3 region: CASSQDETGGVYGYTF. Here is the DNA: TGTGCCAGCAGCCAAGATGAAACAGGGGGGGTCTATGGCTACACCTTC.